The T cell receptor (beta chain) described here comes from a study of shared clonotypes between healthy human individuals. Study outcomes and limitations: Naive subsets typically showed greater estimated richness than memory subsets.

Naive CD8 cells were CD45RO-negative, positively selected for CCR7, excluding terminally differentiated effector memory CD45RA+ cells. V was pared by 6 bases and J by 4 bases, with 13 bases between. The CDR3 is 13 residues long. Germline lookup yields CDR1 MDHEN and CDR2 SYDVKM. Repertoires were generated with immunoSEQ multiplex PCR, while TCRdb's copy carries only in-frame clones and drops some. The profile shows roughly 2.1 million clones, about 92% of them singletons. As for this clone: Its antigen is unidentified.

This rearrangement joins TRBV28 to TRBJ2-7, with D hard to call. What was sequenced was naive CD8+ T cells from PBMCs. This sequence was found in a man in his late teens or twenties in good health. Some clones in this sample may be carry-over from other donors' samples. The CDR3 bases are TGTGCCAGCAGGCCCTATGCGTCTTACGAGCAGTACTTC. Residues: CASRPYASYEQYF.